A single sample gave rise to the 4 T cell receptor beta chains below, sequenced in a study of blood T cell repertoires in COVID-19. Data came from immunoSEQ multiplex PCR; TCRdb stores just in-frame clones and leaves some out. Of about 150,000 clones detected, 75% to 85% appear once; the ten largest clones hold about 7%. Sequencing input: peripheral blood. The receptors stem from a woman aged 45-59 years in a cohort sampled during active or convalescent COVID-19.

The V call is TRBV9, the J call TRBJ1-6, with D perhaps TRBD1 (6 bases). V lost 7 bases, J lost 5 bases, and 10 bases lay in between. There are 13 residues in the CDR3. The germline gives CDR1 SGDLS, CDR2 YYNGEE. The CDR3 loop reads CASHRDDNSPLHF. The CDR3 bases are TGTGCCAGCCACAGGGATGATAATTCACCCCTCCACTTT.

The V call is TRBV7-2, the J call TRBJ1-1; 9 bases agree with TRBD1. This CDR3 spans 15 amino acids. Germline V gene lookup returns CDR1 SGHTA and CDR2 FQGNSA. V lost 1 base, J lost 4 bases, and 4 bases stayed unmatched. The CDR3 loop reads CASSLGGTGITEAFF. The DNA of the CDR3 is TGTGCCAGCAGCTTAGGGGGGACAGGGATCACTGAAGCTTTCTTT.

The chain joins TRBV6-1 to TRBJ1-6, with a possible D match to TRBD1 (5 bases). Between the trimmed V and J ends, which lost 1 base and 8 bases, there was a span of 9 bases. CDR1 and CDR2 from the germline V gene are MNHNS and SASEGT. The CDR3 consists of 14 residues. CDR3 sequence: CASSEGGWYSPLHF. The CDR3 DNA reads TGTGCCAGCAGTGAAGGGGGCTGGTATTCACCCCTCCACTTT.

The chain couples TRBV7-3 to TRBJ2-1, with 8 bases lining up with TRBD2. This CDR3 is 15 amino acids long. V lost 5 bases and J lost 4; bases outside the gene matches: 7. The germline V gene encodes CDR1 SGHTA and CDR2 FQGTGA. This CDR3 is CASSQSGGLYNEQFF. The CDR3 DNA reads TGTGCCAGCAGCCAATCGGGGGGGCTGTACAATGAGCAGTTCTTC.